Below are 15 T cell receptor beta chains sequenced from a single sample in a study of identical twins. In TCRdb, the 5' RACE reads were re-called with MiXCR into one record per CDR3 protein. The data show about 240,000 distinct CDR3 sequences, about 10% seen once. The source material was memory T cells sorted from blood. Receptors originate from a man aged 45-60 years in good health.

The chain links TRBV2 to TRBJ1-3; 8 nucleotides align to TRBD1. The CDR3 sequence is 18 residues long. V lost 7 bases and J lost 5; bases outside the gene matches: 19. The germline gives CDR1 SNHLY, CDR2 FYNNEI. This chain's CDR3 is CASTPTQGALLFRNTIYF. DNA for the CDR3: TGTGCCAGCACCCCCACCCAGGGGGCCTTATTATTTAGAAACACCATATATTTT.

This clonotype was seen a handful of times. The chain recombines TRBV28 with TRBJ1-6; D not resolved. This CDR3 comprises 15 residues. Germline V gives CDR1 MDHEN, CDR2 SYDVKM. V lost 6 bases, J lost 0 bases, and 9 bases lay in between. The chain's CDR3 is CASSRGGSYNSPLHF. For the CDR3, the DNA is TGTGCCAGCAGCCGGGGTGGCTCCTATAATTCACCCCTCCACTTT.

This clonotype was observed many times. The genes are TRBV15 and TRBJ2-1, with 7 bases lining up with TRBD2. Looked up from germline, CDR1 is LNHNV and CDR2 is YYDKDF (reference sequence). Losses at the gene ends were 0 bases for V and 10 bases for J; bases not matched to a gene: 15. This CDR3 comprises 17 residues. The CDR3 DNA follows: TGTGCCACCAGCAGAGATCTGGGAGCGGGACGTACATGGGAGCAGTTCTTC. Its translation is CATSRDLGAGRTWEQFF. Using reference TRBV15 and TRBJ2-1 for the parts outside the CDR3, the full variable domain is DAMVIQNPRYQVTQFGKPVTLSCSQTLNHNVMYWYQQKSSQAPKLLFHYYDKDFNNEADTPDNFQSRRPNTSFCFLDIRSPGLGDTAMYLCATSRDLGAGRTWEQFFGPGTRLTVL.

In the case of this clonotype: Given a much more abundant clone one base away, this may be a read error. The V call is TRBV20-1, the J call TRBJ2-1, with 8 bases that match TRBD2. The CDR3 sequence is 14 residues long. Germline V CDR1 and CDR2: DFQATT, SNEGSKA (reference sequence). DNA for the CDR3: TGCAGTGCTAGTCGGGGACTAGTTTCTGGTGAGCGGTTCTTC. This sequence encodes CSASRGLVSGERFF.

This clonotype has at least ten counts. This chain joins TRBV28 and TRBJ2-5; D not resolved. The CDR3 runs to 13 residues. V gave up 6 bases and J gave up 3 bases, with 11 bases separating them. Germline-derived CDR1 and CDR2 are MDHEN and SYDVKM. CDR3 nucleotide sequence: TGTGCCAGCAGGATGCTGATGAAAGAGACCCAGTACTTC. It specifies CASRMLMKETQYF.

This sequence joins TRBV5-1 and TRBJ2-6; 7 nucleotides match TRBD1. The trim removed 4 bases at V and 4 bases at J, leaving 5 bases unmatched. Per germline, CDR1 SGHRS and CDR2 YFSETQ. The length of the CDR3 is 15 residues. The CDR3 here is CASSLTGEGANVLTF. The DNA of the CDR3 is TGCGCCAGCAGCCTTACAGGGGAAGGGGCCAACGTCCTGACTTTC.

This clonotype was found many times. This chain connects TRBV20-1 to TRBJ2-6; no clear D gene. Trimming cost V 0 bases and J 0 bases, with 6 bases left between them. The CDR3 spans 15 residues. Germline V gene data show CDR1 as DFQATT and CDR2 as SNEGSKA (reference sequence). The CDR3 DNA reads as TGCAGTGCTAGAGATGTACGCTCTGGGGCCAACGTCCTGACTTTC. Its translation is CSARDVRSGANVLTF.

This sequence joins TRBV5-1 and TRBJ2-7; D is possibly TRBD2 (6 bases). Trimming shortened V by 4 bases and J by 4 bases, and 21 bases separated the two germline ends. This CDR3 spans 16 amino acids. In germline, CDR1 is SGHRS, CDR2 YFSETQ. The CDR3 region has the DNA TGCGCCAGCAGCCATGGTCGGGACTCCAGAGTATACGAGCAGTACTTC. Protein sequence: CASSHGRDSRVYEQYF.

In this sample, this clonotype turned up many times. The chain links TRBV5-1 to TRBJ2-1; TRBD2 agrees at 15 bases. Unmatched junction bases numbered 6, after V lost 5 bases and J lost 3 bases. Per germline, CDR1 SGHRS and CDR2 YFSETQ. CDR3 length: 17 amino acids. CDR3 amino acids: CASSSGLAGGIYNEQFF. In nucleotides, the CDR3 is TGCGCCAGCAGTTCAGGACTAGCGGGGGGGATCTACAATGAGCAGTTCTTC. Together with reference TRBV5-1 and TRBJ2-1, the CDR3 gives the full variable domain: KAGVTQTPRYLIKTRGQQVTLSCSPISGHRSVSWYQQTPGQGLQFLFEYFSETQRNKGNFPGRFSGRQFSNSRSEMNVSTLELGDSALYLCASSSGLAGGIYNEQFFGPGTRLTVL.

As to this clonotype: At one of its ends the junction is not consistent with the germline gene, which may arise from a read error. The chain has TRBV5-1 and TRBJ2-3; TRBD2 is a possible D gene (6 bases). Looked up from germline, CDR1 is SGHRS and CDR2 is YFSETQ. The CDR3 extends over 15 amino acids. The CDR3 protein is CASSLASAGADTQYF. The CDR3 DNA is TGCGCCAGCAGTTTGGCTAGCGCTGGGGCAGATACGCAGTATTTT.

This clonotype has more than one count but fewer than ten. The rearrangement uses TRBV9 and TRBJ2-1; TRBD1 agrees at 7 bases. Looked up from germline, CDR1 is SGDLS and CDR2 is YYNGEE. This CDR3 is built from 14 residues. V shed 4 bases, J shed 8 bases, and the junction held 9 bases outside the gene matches. The DNA of the CDR3 is TGTGCCAGCAGCATCACGTGGCAGGGGGATGAGCAGTTCTTC. Its translation is CASSITWQGDEQFF.

The chain recombines TRBV28 with TRBJ1-5; unclear D gene. The CDR3 has 18 amino acids. The V and J ends lost 5 bases and 0 bases respectively, with 20 bases between them. Germline V lookup: CDR1 MDHEN, CDR2 SYDVKM. The CDR3 is CASSPSPARADSNQPQHF. The CDR3 DNA is TGTGCCAGCAGTCCCTCCCCTGCTCGGGCGGATAGCAATCAGCCCCAGCATTTT. Full variable domain (remainder filled in from reference TRBV28 and TRBJ1-5): DVKVTQSSRYLVKRTGEKVFLECVQDMDHENMFWYRQDPGLGLRLIYFSYDVKMKEKGDIPEGYSVSREKKERFSLILESASTNQTSMYLCASSPSPARADSNQPQHFGDGTRLSIL.

This clonotype came up a few times. CDR3 sequence reads: CSALSPEGTGAYTDTQYF. As DNA, the CDR3 is TGCAGTGCTCTAAGCCCGGAGGGGACAGGGGCCTACACAGATACGCAGTATTTT. V usage is TRBV20-1 and J usage is TRBJ2-3, with 10 bases lining up with TRBD1. CDR1 DFQATT and CDR2 SNEGSKA come from the germline V gene (reference sequence). This CDR3 has 18 residues. V was pared by 5 bases and J by 2 bases, with 16 bases of the junction left unmatched.

At least ten counts were recorded for this clonotype. This rearrangement joins TRBV11-2 to TRBJ1-2; 8 bases fit TRBD1. The CDR3 length is 16 residues. Germline assignment: CDR1 SGHAT and CDR2 FQNNGV. J gave up 4 bases and V 5 bases, and 12 bases lay outside the gene matches. The CDR3 region has the DNA TGTGCCAGCAGCCGGAACGTGGACAGGGTATCCTATGGCTACACCTTC. It translates to CASSRNVDRVSYGYTF.

This clonotype was counted at least ten times. The J gene is TRBJ1-5, the V gene TRBV4-2; D gene unclear. V lost 1 base to trimming and J lost 1 base, with 8 bases between them. This CDR3 is built from 15 residues. Looked up from germline, CDR1 is LGHNA and CDR2 is YNFKEQ. The CDR3 sequence: CASSQAVGSNQPQHF. The CDR3 coding sequence is TGTGCCAGCAGCCAAGCTGTGGGGAGCAATCAGCCCCAGCATTTT.